This T cell receptor beta chain is drawn from a study of PD-1 blockade in classical Hodgkin lymphoma (dated by TCRdb to 2020 to 2022). Regarding the study in general: The study used CyTOF and TCR beta sequencing to define a peripheral blood immune signature of response to PD-1 blockade in classical Hodgkin lymphoma. What the authors observed across the whole study: Baseline TCR diversity was reported to be lower in newly diagnosed patients than in healthy donors and to be lower still in relapsed/refractory patients. Only a single clinical trial cohort was studied, and what caused the repertoire differences, possibly disease activity or prior therapy, remained undefined.

To note about this clone: There is no known antigen for this receptor. No quality values exist for individual bases; no much larger clone is one base distant.

Including cysteine and phenylalanine, the CDR3 has 17 amino acids. Here the CDR3 DNA is all that survives: 51 bases in frame from base 1. Here V drops 1 base and J drops 1 base, and the junction holds 8 bases not matched to any gene. Based on the germline V gene, the CDR1 and CDR2 sequences are SGHNT and YENEEA. Genomic DNA was extracted with the Qiagen DNeasy kit from unsorted PBMCs and from negatively selected CD4+ and CD8+ fractions. Using primers that anneal to V and J segments, immunoSEQ multiplex PCR amplified the TCR beta CDR3 regions. Amplification bias was minimized using a synthetic immune receptor repertoire, and residual bias was removed computationally after sequencing. The source study handled its data this way. Repertoire diversity was quantified as the Shannon entropy index using custom Python scripts. Unsorted, CD4+ and CD8+ repertoires were examined separately, except in combined analyses, for which CD4+ and CD8+ sequences were merged in silico. TCRdb carries this immuneACCESS record with in-frame sequences only. Its versions omit some clonotypes, under half of them owing to an unresolved V gene in the studies checked, with the rest unexplained. From that table come the V and J calls and clone size; the DNA was used to work out D and trimming. This sample gives roughly 32,000 clones in total; 85% to 95% of them show up just once. Clones ranked in the top ten supply 2% to 2.5% of the sample.

What the time point label conveys for this sample: newly diagnosed, previously untreated cHL patient sample. PBMCs from patients with newly diagnosed, previously untreated classical Hodgkin lymphoma were sequenced as a comparison group for the relapsed/refractory trial patients. Peripheral blood was collected in 8 mL Vacutainer Cell Preparation Tubes, from which PBMCs were isolated by centrifugation and then cryopreserved. The rearrangement combines TRBV11-3 with TRBJ2-7, with 9 bases matching TRBD1. Sequencing was performed on peripheral blood mononuclear cells (PBMCs). This clonotype was obtained from a human donor with classical Hodgkin lymphoma. Here the CDR3 is given as CASSLGGSGTGSYEQYF. Here is the DNA: TGTGCCAGCAGCTTAGGAGGATCCGGGACAGGGTCCTACGAGCAGTACTTC.